A selection of T cell receptor beta chains follows, all from one sample in a study of shared clonotypes between healthy human individuals. TCRdb's table, derived via immunoSEQ multiplex PCR, lists solely in-frame clones and lacks some. Among fewer than 3 million clones, roughly 92% were seen once, and the ten largest hold approximately 0.39%. The sequencing input was naive CD4+ T cells from PBMCs. All receptors derive from a man aged 18 to 30 in good health. Some clones in this sample may be carry-over from other donors' samples. The CDR3 runs from the conserved cysteine through the conserved F or W. D genes are given only for firm matches. Expanded clones get a size class; other rows say once, few or many, or leave the size out.

TRBJ2-7 | TRBV30 | TRBD2 | NA | TGTGCCTGGAGCCCTAAGAGGACTAGCGGGAGGATAGGCGAGCAGTACTTC | CAWSPKRTSGRIGEQYF
TRBJ2-7 | TRBV21-1 | NA | many | TGTGCCAGCAGCTCGACAGGGGATTTCTACGAGCAGTACTTC | CASSSTGDFYEQYF
TRBJ2-7 | TRBV5-4 | TRBD1 | NA | TGTGCCAGCAGACGGACAGGGGATCGCTACGAGCAGTACTTC | CASRRTGDRYEQYF
TRBJ2-1 | TRBV11-1 | TRBD2 | NA | TGTGCCAGCAGCTTAGGGGGCGGGGGGCACAATGAGCAGTTCTTC | CASSLGGGGHNEQFF
TRBJ2-1 | TRBV19 | NA | NA | TGTGCCAGTAGTCTCCCGCTTGGGCCCCTACACAATGAGCAGTTCTTC | CASSLPLGPLHNEQFF
TRBJ2-7 | TRBV6-1 | NA | NA | TGTGCCAGCCTGACGAAGTTATACGAGCAGTACTTC | CASLTKLYEQYF
TRBJ2-1 | TRBV5-1 | TRBD2 | NA | TGCGCCAGCAGCAGGACTAGCGGGTACAATGAGCAGTTCTTC | CASSRTSGYNEQFF
TRBJ1-5 | TRBV6-1 | NA | NA | TGTGCCAGCAGTGAAGCGCGGACGGTTTATAGCAATCAGCCCCAGCATTTT | CASSEARTVYSNQPQHF
TRBJ1-2 | TRBV30 | NA | NA | TGTGCCTGGAGTCTCGGGGGTTGGGATGGCTACACCTTC | CAWSLGGWDGYTF
TRBJ2-1 | TRBV7-9 | NA | NA | TGTGCCAGCAGCTTAGAACGGGGGGCCTCCTACAATGAGCAGTTCTTC | CASSLERGASYNEQFF
TRBJ2-7 | TRBV7-7 | TRBD1 | once | TGTGCCAGCAGCCCCGGACAGGGGGCCTACGAGCAGTACTTC | CASSPGQGAYEQYF
TRBJ2-7 | TRBV11-2 | NA | NA | TGTGCCAGCAGCCCGTTACTAGCTGCCACCTACGAGCAGTACTTC | CASSPLLAATYEQYF
TRBJ2-1 | TRBV15 | NA | NA | TGTGCCACCAGCAGAGAGGTACAGGTTTACAATGAGCAGTTCTTC | CATSREVQVYNEQFF
TRBJ2-7 | TRBV5-1 | NA | once | TGCGCCAGCAGCTTGAGCCAGGGCGGAGACGAGCAGTACTTC | CASSLSQGGDEQYF
TRBJ2-7 | TRBV5-4 | TRBD2 | NA | TGTGCCAGCAGCGGGACTAGCGAATACGAGCAGTACTTC | CASSGTSEYEQYF
TRBJ2-3 | TRBV28 | TRBD2 | NA | TGTGCCAGCAGTGACGGGACTAGCGGAAAAACAGATACGCAGTATTTT | CASSDGTSGKTDTQYF
TRBJ1-4 | TRBV5-1 | NA | NA | TGCGCCAGCAGCTTGGATACAGGCTCGGAAAAACTGTTTTTT | CASSLDTGSEKLFF
TRBJ2-3 | TRBV6-1 | NA | NA | TGTGCCAGCAGACCTAAGAAGAAAGGGTATTTT | CASRPKKKGYF
TRBJ2-5 | TRBV27 | TRBD2 | NA | TGTGCCAGCACTACATCGGGGGGCCAAGAGACCCAGTACTTC | CASTTSGGQETQYF
TRBJ2-5 | TRBV5-1 | TRBD2 | NA | TGCGCCAGCAGCTTACTAACTAGCGGGAAAGAGACCCAGTACTTC | CASSLLTSGKETQYF
TRBJ2-7 | TRBV4-3 | NA | NA | TGCGCCAGCAGCCAAGCGGGGGTCCACGAGCAGTACTTC | CASSQAGVHEQYF
TRBJ2-2 | TRBV2 | TRBD1 | NA | TGTGCCAGCAGCGTACAGGGGATGAACACCGGGGAGCTGTTTTTT | CASSVQGMNTGELFF
TRBJ2-7 | TRBV5-4 | NA | NA | TGTGCCAGCAGCTTGGTACAGGGCGCTGACGAGCAGTACTTC | CASSLVQGADEQYF
TRBJ1-1 | TRBV7-2 | NA | once | TGTGCCAGCAGCCCACCCGGTGGGGGCGGCACTGAAGCTTTCTTT | CASSPPGGGGTEAFF
TRBJ2-4 | TRBV4-1 | TRBD1 | NA | TGCGCCAGCAGCCGGACAGGACAGGGTATACCGGGAAACATTCAGTACTTC | CASSRTGQGIPGNIQYF
TRBJ2-2 | TRBV27 | NA | NA | TGTGCCAGCAGTTTAATCGGCAGGGAGGCGACCGGGGAGCTGTTTTTT | CASSLIGREATGELFF
TRBJ2-7 | TRBV27 | TRBD2 | NA | TGTGCCAGCAGTTTAGTACTAGCGGGAGACTACGAGCAGTACTTC | CASSLVLAGDYEQYF
TRBJ2-5 | TRBV6-1 | NA | NA | TGTGCCAGCAGTGAATATGCAGGAAACCAAGAGACCCAGTACTTC | CASSEYAGNQETQYF
TRBJ2-1 | TRBV28 | TRBD2 | NA | TGTGCCAGCAGTTTTCCCGGCCTAGCGGGCTACAATGAGCAGTTCTTC | CASSFPGLAGYNEQFF
TRBJ2-7 | TRBV4-2 | TRBD2 | once | TGTGCCAGCAGCCCGAACCTCGGCGGGAGCGGGGTGTACGAGCAGTACTTC | CASSPNLGGSGVYEQYF
TRBJ2-7 | TRBV18 | NA | NA | TGTGCCAGCTCACCTCAAGAGGGCCCCGGCGAGCAGTACTTC | CASSPQEGPGEQYF
TRBJ1-5 | TRBV30 | TRBD1 | NA | TGTGCCTGGAGTGTTAAATCGGGACAGTTTCTTTGGCCCCAGCATTTT | CAWSVKSGQFLWPQHF
TRBJ2-7 | TRBV18 | NA | few | TGTGCCAGCTCCCCGGCTCAGGGGTCCCACGAGCAGTACTTC | CASSPAQGSHEQYF
TRBJ1-2 | TRBV5-1 | TRBD1 | NA | TGCGCCAGCAGCTTGGCCGCAGGGGGTTACTATGGCTACACCTTC | CASSLAAGGYYGYTF
TRBJ2-4 | TRBV2 | NA | NA | TGTGCCAGCAGTGAAACAAGGGTAGGGCAAAACATTCAGTACTTC | CASSETRVGQNIQYF
TRBJ1-4 | TRBV30 | NA | NA | TGTGCCTGGAGCGTAGATCAGGGGACTGAAAAACTGTTTTTT | CAWSVDQGTEKLFF
TRBJ2-6 | TRBV7-9 | NA | NA | TGTGCCAGCAGGATTACAGAGATCTCTGGGGCCAACGTCCTGACTTTC | CASRITEISGANVLTF
TRBJ2-1 | TRBV28 | NA | once | TGTGCCAGCGGCCGGATGGAGAGCTCCTACAATGAGCAGTTCTTC | CASGRMESSYNEQFF
TRBJ1-2 | TRBV7-9 | NA | NA | TGTGCCAGCAGCCCGGGCCCCATCTATGGCTACACCTTC | CASSPGPIYGYTF
TRBJ2-5 | TRBV2 | TRBD1 | NA | TGTGCCAGCGGACAGGGACAAGAGACCCAGTACTTC | CASGQGQETQYF
TRBJ2-7 | TRBV30 | TRBD2 | NA | TGTGCCTGGAGTGTACTAGCGGGGACCTCTTGGCTGTACTTC | CAWSVLAGTSWLYF
TRBJ1-2 | TRBV5-4 | NA | NA | TGTGCCAGCAGCTCCAGATATCTCACCGGGGGCTATGGCTACACCTTC | CASSSRYLTGGYGYTF
TRBJ2-7 | TRBV28 | TRBD1 | once | TGTGCCAGCAGGGGTCTAGGGGGCCCCTACGAGCAGTACTTC | CASRGLGGPYEQYF
TRBJ2-1 | TRBV7-6 | NA | NA | TGTGCCAGCAGCTTATTAGTACGGGAGCAGTTCTTC | CASSLLVREQFF
TRBJ2-7 | TRBV15 | TRBD1 | once | TGTGCCACCAGAGAGGGAGACAGGGCAGCCTACGAGCAGTACTTC | CATREGDRAAYEQYF
TRBJ2-7 | TRBV28 | NA | NA | TGTGCCAGCAGTTCGCCCATTACCCCGACAGGTTGGGACTTC | CASSSPITPTGWDF
TRBJ1-4 | TRBV28 | NA | NA | TGTGCCAGCAGTACCGCCTTCTCTTCCCTCGGGCAAAAACTGTTTTTT | CASSTAFSSLGQKLFF
TRBJ1-5 | TRBV12-5 | NA | few | TGTGCTAGTGCACAGGGTAATCAGCCCCAGCATTTT | CASAQGNQPQHF
TRBJ2-2 | TRBV7-6 | TRBD2 | once | TGTGCCAGCAGCTTCGGACTAGCGGGAGGGATAGGCACCGGGGAGCTGTTTTTT | CASSFGLAGGIGTGELFF
TRBJ2-6 | TRBV4-2 | TRBD1 | NA | TGTGCCAGCAGCCAAATTGGACAGGGGAACTCTGGGGCCAACGTCCTGACTTTC | CASSQIGQGNSGANVLTF
TRBJ2-1 | TRBV7-9 | NA | NA | TGTGCCAGCAGCTCCAACAGGGACAATGAGCAGTTCTTC | CASSSNRDNEQFF
TRBJ1-1 | TRBV21-1 | NA | NA | TGTGCCAGCGGTCTTGAGAGGGGGAGGACTGAAGCTTTCTTT | CASGLERGRTEAFF
TRBJ2-5 | TRBV25-1 | NA | NA | TGTGCCAGCAACGCTGTCGGCCAAGAGACCCAGTACTTC | CASNAVGQETQYF
TRBJ2-7 | TRBV10-1 | NA | NA | TGCGCCAGCAGTGGGGGGATTAGGGGCGAGCAGTACTTC | CASSGGIRGEQYF
TRBJ2-2 | TRBV12-5 | TRBD2 | NA | TGTGCTCGATGTCCGGGACTAGCGGGAGAGGTCGGGGAGCTGTTTTTT | CARCPGLAGEVGELFF
TRBJ2-7 | TRBV5-1 | NA | NA | TGCGCCAGCAGCTTGGGGGACCTGGATGTCGACGAGCAGTACTTC | CASSLGDLDVDEQYF
TRBJ1-2 | TRBV6-5 | NA | NA | TGTGCCAGCAGTTACTCCAACAGGGCCTCCTACACCTTC | CASSYSNRASYTF
TRBJ2-7 | TRBV11-2 | TRBD2 | NA | TGTGCCAGCAGCAGAAGCGGGAGACACGAGCAGTACTTC | CASSRSGRHEQYF
TRBJ2-3 | TRBV5-1 | NA | NA | TGCGCCAGCAGCTTGTTTACGCAGACCACAGATACGCAGTATTTT | CASSLFTQTTDTQYF
TRBJ2-7 | TRBV15 | NA | NA | TGTGCCACCAGCAGGGAGCTCTCCTACGAGCAGTACTTC | CATSRELSYEQYF